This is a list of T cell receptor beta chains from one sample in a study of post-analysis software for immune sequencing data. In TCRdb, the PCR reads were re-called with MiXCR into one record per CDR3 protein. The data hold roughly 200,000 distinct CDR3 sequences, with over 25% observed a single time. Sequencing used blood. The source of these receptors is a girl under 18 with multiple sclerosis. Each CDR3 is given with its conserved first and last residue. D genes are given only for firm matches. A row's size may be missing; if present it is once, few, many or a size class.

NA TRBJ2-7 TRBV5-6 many TGTGCCAGCAGCATCCCCGGCTCCTACGAGCAGTACTTC CASSIPGSYEQYF
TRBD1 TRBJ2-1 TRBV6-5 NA TGTGCCAGCAGACCCCGACAGGGGGGCATACTCAATGAGCAGTTCTTC CASRPRQGGILNEQFF
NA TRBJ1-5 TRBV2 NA TGTGCCAGCAGTGAAGGTGAGATCAGCCCCCTATCTCGCCAGCATTTT CASSEGEISPLSRQHF
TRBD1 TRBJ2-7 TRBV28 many TGTGCCAGCAACTTCCGGGACAGGGGGCTGGGTGAGCAGTACTTC CASNFRDRGLGEQYF
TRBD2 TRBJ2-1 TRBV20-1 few TGCAGTGCCCTAGCGGGCGGCTCCTACAATGAGCAGTTCTTC CSALAGGSYNEQFF
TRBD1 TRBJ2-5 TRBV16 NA TGTGCCAGCAGCCGGCGAGGCAGGGGGCAAGAGACCCAGTACTTC CASSRRGRGQETQYF
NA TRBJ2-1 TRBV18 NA TGTGCCAGCTCACCACGGGACAAATACAATGAGCAGTTCTTC CASSPRDKYNEQFF
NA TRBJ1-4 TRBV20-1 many TGCAGTGCCAATTCCGAAGGTGCAACTAATGAAAAACTGTTTTTT CSANSEGATNEKLFF
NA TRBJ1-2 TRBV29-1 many TGCAGCGTTGAAGATTATGGCTATGGCTACACCTTC CSVEDYGYGYTF
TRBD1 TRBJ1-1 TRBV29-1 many TGCAGCGTCGCGACAGGGTCTGAAGCTTTCTTT CSVATGSEAFF
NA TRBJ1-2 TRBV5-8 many TGTGCCAGCAGCTTGCACACCTATGGCTACACCTTC CASSLHTYGYTF
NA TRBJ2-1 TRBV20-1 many TGCAGTGCTAGAGATCGGCAGGGCCACCGTGAGCAGTTCTTC CSARDRQGHREQFF
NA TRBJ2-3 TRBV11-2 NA TGTGCCAGCAGCTTAGCCTTGTGGCTAGGGGCAGATACGCAGTATTTT CASSLALWLGADTQYF
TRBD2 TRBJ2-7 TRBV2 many TGTGCCAGCACCCTGAAGGTAGCAAAAGGGAGGGACTACGAGCAGTACTTC CASTLKVAKGRDYEQYF
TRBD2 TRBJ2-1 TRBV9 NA TGTGCCAGCAGCATAGGGCTAGCGGGGGCCCAAAGCTCCTACAATGAGCAGTTCTTC CASSIGLAGAQSSYNEQFF
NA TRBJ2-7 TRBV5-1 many TGCGCCAGCAGCTTGTGGGTAAGGCGGGACCTACAGGTTTACGAGCAGTACTTC CASSLWVRRDLQVYEQYF
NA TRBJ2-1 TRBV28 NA TGTGCCAGCAGTTTGGGTTTAAATGACAGACACAATGAGCAGTTCTTC CASSLGLNDRHNEQFF
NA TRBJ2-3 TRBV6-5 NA TGTGCCAGCAGTTTCACCGGGACCCCGGGGACAGATACGCAGTATTTT CASSFTGTPGTDTQYF
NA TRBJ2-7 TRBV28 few TGTGCCAGCAGTCCCCCATTGTGGGGGCTCTCCTGCGAGCAGTACTTC CASSPPLWGLSCEQYF
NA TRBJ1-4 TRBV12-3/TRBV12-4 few TGTGCCAGCAGCCGGACCGATGAAAAACTGTTTTTT CASSRTDEKLFF
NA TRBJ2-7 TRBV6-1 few TGTGCCAGCAGTGAAGCCTACGAGCAGTACTTC CASSEAYEQYF
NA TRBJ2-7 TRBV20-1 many TGCAGTGCTACTAGGATTACCCACGAGCAGTACTTC CSATRITHEQYF
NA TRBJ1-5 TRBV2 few TGTGCCAGCATGGGGGAGGGTGTACAGCCCCAGCATTTT CASMGEGVQPQHF
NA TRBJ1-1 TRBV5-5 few TGTGCCAGCACTCTCCTACAGAAGGTCCGTACTGAAGCTTTCTTT CASTLLQKVRTEAFF
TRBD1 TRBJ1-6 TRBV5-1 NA TGCGCCAGCAGTTTGGGTTCGACAGGGGCTAAGAATTCACCCCTCCACTTT CASSLGSTGAKNSPLHF
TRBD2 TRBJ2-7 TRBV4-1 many TGCGCCAGCAGCCAAGGGGGAGGAGCGGGGGGCTACGAGCAGTACTTC CASSQGGGAGGYEQYF
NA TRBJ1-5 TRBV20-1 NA TGCAGTGCTAGATGGGGAATGGAAAATCAGCCCCAGCATTTT CSARWGMENQPQHF
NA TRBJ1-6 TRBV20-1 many TGCAGTGCTAGAGCCGGCGGGAGCTCCTATAATTCACCCCTCCACTTT CSARAGGSSYNSPLHF
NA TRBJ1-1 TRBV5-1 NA TGCGCCAGCGGCACCCGCGGGGGGCAGGTCACTGAAGCTTTCTTT CASGTRGGQVTEAFF
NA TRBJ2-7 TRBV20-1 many TGCAGTGCAGTGAGACCGGGACTTTCCTACGAGCAGTACTTC CSAVRPGLSYEQYF
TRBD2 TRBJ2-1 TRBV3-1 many TGTGCCAGCAGCCAAGCTCCCGGGACTAGCGGCTACAATGAGCAGTTCTTC CASSQAPGTSGYNEQFF
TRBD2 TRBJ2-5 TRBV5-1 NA TGCGCCAGCAGCTCTTCTAGCGGGAGTAGGGTCCAAGAGACCCAGTACTTC CASSSSSGSRVQETQYF
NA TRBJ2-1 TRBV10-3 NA TGTGCCATCAGTGAGTTTGGCGGGGCTTTAAATAAGCAGTTCTTC CAISEFGGALNKQFF
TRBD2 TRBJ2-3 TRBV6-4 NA TGTGCCAACAGTGGGCTAGCGGGGGACACAGATACGCAGTATTTT CANSGLAGDTDTQYF
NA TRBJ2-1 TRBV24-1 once TGTGCCACCAGGGACGGATACAATGAGCAGTTCTTC CATRDGYNEQFF
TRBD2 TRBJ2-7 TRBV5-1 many TGCGCCAGCAGCTTCGGGGGGGATCCCTACGAGCAGTACTTC CASSFGGDPYEQYF
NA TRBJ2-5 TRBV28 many TGTGCCAGCAGTTTCACCGAACCGGGATACACAATTCAAGAGACCCAGTACTTC CASSFTEPGYTIQETQYF
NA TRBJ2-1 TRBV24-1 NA TGTGCCACCAGTGATTCCGCCGGGACTTCGAAAAGGAATGAGCAGTTCTTC CATSDSAGTSKRNEQFF
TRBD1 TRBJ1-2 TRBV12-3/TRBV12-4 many TGTGCCAGCAGTCCCGACAGGGGGCAAGGCTATGGCTACACCTTC CASSPDRGQGYGYTF
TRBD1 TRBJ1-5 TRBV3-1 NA TGTGCCAGCAGCCAAGAGGGACAGGGAAACGGACAGCCCCAGCATTTT CASSQEGQGNGQPQHF
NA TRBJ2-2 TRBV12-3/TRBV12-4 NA TGTGCCAGCAGCTTACATACGGGGGACCCTACCGGGGAGCTGTTTTTT CASSLHTGDPTGELFF
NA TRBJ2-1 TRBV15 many TGTGCCACCAGCAGAGATAGAGGAGGGGCCACCTACAATGAGCAGTTCTTC CATSRDRGGATYNEQFF
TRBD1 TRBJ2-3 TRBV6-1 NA TGTGCCAGCAGCGTAACAGGGGGCGCGACAGATACGCAGTATTTT CASSVTGGATDTQYF
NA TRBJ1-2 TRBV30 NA TGTGCCTGGAGCACACACGGCACGGGGGACTATGGCTACACCTTC CAWSTHGTGDYGYTF
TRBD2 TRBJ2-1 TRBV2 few TGTGCCAGCAGTGATTCTAGCGGGTACAATGAGCAGTTCTTC CASSDSSGYNEQFF
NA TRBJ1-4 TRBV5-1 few TGCGCCGGCAGCCCTGGAGTCGGGGCGAATGAAAAACTGTTTTTT CAGSPGVGANEKLFF
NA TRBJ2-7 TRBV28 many TGTGCCAGCAGTTTTGGTACATTCCTCTCCTACGAGCAGTACTTC CASSFGTFLSYEQYF
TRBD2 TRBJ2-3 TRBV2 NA TGTGCCAGCAAGGGTAGCGGGGGAGCAGATACGCAGTATTTT CASKGSGGADTQYF
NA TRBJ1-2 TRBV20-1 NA TGCAGTGCAAGACCCGGGGATGGCTATGGCTACACCTTC CSARPGDGYGYTF
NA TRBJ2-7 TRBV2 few TGTGCCAGCAGTGAACAGGGAATGCGCTACGAGCAGTACTTC CASSEQGMRYEQYF
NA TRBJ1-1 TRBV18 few TGTGCCAGCTCACAACGGACAGAGAACACTGAAGCTTTCTTT CASSQRTENTEAFF
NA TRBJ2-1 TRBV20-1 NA TGCAGTGCTAGTCTCTGGACGGGGACCGCCTACAATGAGCAGTTCTTC CSASLWTGTAYNEQFF